The entry below gives a single T cell receptor (beta chain) sequence along with its context. Original handling: Estimation of nucleated cell counts relied on the amplification of reference gene primers. Libraries were prepared by immunoSEQ multiplex PCR; TCRdb keeps only in-frame clonotypes and omits some of them. Clone size and the V and J calls come from that table; the DNA yielded D and trimming. The sample holds over 85,000 clones; 84% are singletons and the top ten take 9.5% to 10%. The data belong to a study of blood T cell repertoires in COVID-19. As for the study in general: Spain, Italy and the United States supplied samples that represented acute and convalescent COVID-19. The cDNA or gDNA used as material had been derived from T cells, B-cell-depleted T cells, or PBMCs.

Trimming cost V 2 bases and J 6 bases, with 18 bases left between them. The CDR3 is 15 residues long. Germline CDR1 reads SQVTM; CDR2 reads ANQGSEA. This TCR derives from a man between 40 and 49 years old with active or convalescent COVID-19. V usage is TRBV29-1 and J usage is TRBJ2-3; the D gene is possibly TRBD1 (6 bases). The sequencing sample was made of peripheral blood. CDR3 residues: CSVELVNRADDTQYF. The CDR3 bases are TGCAGCGTTGAATTGGTAAACAGGGCGGATGATACGCAGTATTTT.